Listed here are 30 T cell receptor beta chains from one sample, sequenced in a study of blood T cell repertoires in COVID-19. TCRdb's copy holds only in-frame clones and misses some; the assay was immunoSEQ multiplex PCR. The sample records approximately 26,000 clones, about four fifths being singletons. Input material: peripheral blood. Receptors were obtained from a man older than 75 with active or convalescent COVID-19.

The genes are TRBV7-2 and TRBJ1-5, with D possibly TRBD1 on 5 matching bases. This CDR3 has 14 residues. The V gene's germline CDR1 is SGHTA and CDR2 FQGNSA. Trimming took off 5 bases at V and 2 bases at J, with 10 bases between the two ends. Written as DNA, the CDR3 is TGTGCCAGCAGCCCAGACAGTGGCAATCAGCCCCAGCATTTT. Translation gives CASSPDSGNQPQHF. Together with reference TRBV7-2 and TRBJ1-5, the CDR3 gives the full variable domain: GAGVSQSPSNKVTEKGKDVELRCDPISGHTALYWYRQSLGQGLEFLIYFQGNSAPDKSGLPSDRFSAERTGGSVSTLTIQRTQQEDSAVYLCASSPDSGNQPQHFGDGTRLSIL.

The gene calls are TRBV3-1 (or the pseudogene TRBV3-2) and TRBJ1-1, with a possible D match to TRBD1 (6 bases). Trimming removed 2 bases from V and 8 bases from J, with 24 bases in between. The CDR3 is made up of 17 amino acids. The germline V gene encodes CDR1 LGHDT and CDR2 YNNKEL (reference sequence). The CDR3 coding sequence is TGTGCCAGCAGCCAATTATACTCAGGGGAGACATCCCGAGAAGCTTTCTTT. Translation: CASSQLYSGETSREAFF.

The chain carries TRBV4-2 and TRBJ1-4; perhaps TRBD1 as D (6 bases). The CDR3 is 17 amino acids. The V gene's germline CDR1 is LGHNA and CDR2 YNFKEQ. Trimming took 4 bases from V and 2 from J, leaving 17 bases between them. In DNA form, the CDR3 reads TGTGCCAGCAGCCGAGAGACAGGCAGTGCGACTAATGAAAAACTGTTTTTT. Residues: CASSRETGSATNEKLFF.

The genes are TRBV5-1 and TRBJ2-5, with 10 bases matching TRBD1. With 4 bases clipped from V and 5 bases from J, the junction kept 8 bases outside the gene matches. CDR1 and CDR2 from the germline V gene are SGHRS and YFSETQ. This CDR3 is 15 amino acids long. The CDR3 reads CASSNTPGQGETQYF. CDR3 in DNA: TGCGCCAGCAGCAATACACCGGGACAGGGGGAGACCCAGTACTTC.

CDR3: CASSRSGINTGELFF. CDR3 sequence (DNA): TGTGCCAGCAGCCGCAGCGGGATAAACACCGGGGAGCTGTTTTTT. The V and J genes are TRBV2 and TRBJ2-2, with 7 bases that match TRBD2. The V segment lost 6 bases and the J segment 2 bases; nucleotides outside the gene matches: 6. CDR1 and CDR2 (germline): SNHLY, FYNNEI. This CDR3 spans 15 amino acids.

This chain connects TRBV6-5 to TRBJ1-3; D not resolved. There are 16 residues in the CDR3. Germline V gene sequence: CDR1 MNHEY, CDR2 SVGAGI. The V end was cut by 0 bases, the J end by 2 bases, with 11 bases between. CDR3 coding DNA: TGTGCCAGCAGTTACTCGATTTACACTACTGGAAACACCATATATTTT. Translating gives CASSYSIYTTGNTIYF.

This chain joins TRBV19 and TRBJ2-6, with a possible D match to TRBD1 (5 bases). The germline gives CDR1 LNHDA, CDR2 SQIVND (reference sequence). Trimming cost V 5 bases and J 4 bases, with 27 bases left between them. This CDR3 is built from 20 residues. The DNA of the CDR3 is TGTGCCAGTAGTCCCATCTTGAGGCAGGGAAGCACGAGGGGGGCCAACGTCCTGACTTTC. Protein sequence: CASSPILRQGSTRGANVLTF.

CDR3 sequence reads: CASSNIEQFF. The CDR3 coding sequence is TGTGCCAGCAGTAATATTGAGCAGTTCTTC. The chain employs TRBV12-3 or TRBV12-4 and TRBJ2-1; no definite D call. V shed 5 bases and J shed 9 bases, with 5 bases lying between them. The CDR3 totals 10 residues.

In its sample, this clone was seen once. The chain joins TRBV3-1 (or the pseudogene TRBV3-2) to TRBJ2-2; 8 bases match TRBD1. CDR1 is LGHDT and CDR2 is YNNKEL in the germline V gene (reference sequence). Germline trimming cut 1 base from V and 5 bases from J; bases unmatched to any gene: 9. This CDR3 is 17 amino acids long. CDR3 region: CASSQGPGGMSTGELFF. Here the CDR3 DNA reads TGTGCCAGCAGCCAAGGCCCAGGGGGCATGAGTACCGGGGAGCTGTTTTTT.

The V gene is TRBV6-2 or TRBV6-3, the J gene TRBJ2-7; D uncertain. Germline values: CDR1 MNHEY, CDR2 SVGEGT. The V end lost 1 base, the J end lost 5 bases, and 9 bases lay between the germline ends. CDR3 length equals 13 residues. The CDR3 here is CASSYLAKHEQYF. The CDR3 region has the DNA TGTGCCAGCAGTTACTTGGCAAAACACGAGCAGTACTTC.

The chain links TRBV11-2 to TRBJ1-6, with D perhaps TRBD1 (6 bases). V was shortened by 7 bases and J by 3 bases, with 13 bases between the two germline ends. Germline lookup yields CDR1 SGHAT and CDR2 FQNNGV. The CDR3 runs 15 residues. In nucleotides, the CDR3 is TGTGCCAGCACGGGAGGGGGGGTCTATAATTCACCCCTCCACTTT. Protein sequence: CASTGGGVYNSPLHF.

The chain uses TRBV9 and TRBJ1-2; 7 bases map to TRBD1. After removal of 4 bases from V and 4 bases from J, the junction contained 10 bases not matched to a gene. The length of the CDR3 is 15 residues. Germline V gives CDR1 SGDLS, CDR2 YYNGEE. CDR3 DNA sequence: TGTGCCAGCAGCAACAGAGGGGGCTCTCTCTATGGCTACACCTTC. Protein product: CASSNRGGSLYGYTF.

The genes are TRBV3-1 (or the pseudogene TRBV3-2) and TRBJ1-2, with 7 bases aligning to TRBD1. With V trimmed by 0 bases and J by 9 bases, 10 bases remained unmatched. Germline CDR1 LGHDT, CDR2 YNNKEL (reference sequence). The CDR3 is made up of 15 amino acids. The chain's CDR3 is CASSQDLRDSSRYTF. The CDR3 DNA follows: TGTGCCAGCAGCCAAGACCTAAGGGACAGCAGTCGCTACACCTTC.

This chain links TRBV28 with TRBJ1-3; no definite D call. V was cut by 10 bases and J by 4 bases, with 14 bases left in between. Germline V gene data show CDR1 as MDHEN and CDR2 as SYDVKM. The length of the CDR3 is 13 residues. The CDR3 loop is CATLIAGGNTIYF. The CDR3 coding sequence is TGTGCCACATTGATCGCGGGCGGAAACACCATATATTTT. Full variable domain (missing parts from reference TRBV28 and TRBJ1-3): DVKVTQSSRYLVKRTGEKVFLECVQDMDHENMFWYRQDPGLGLRLIYFSYDVKMKEKGDIPEGYSVSREKKERFSLILESASTNQTSMYLCATLIAGGNTIYFGEGSWLTVV.

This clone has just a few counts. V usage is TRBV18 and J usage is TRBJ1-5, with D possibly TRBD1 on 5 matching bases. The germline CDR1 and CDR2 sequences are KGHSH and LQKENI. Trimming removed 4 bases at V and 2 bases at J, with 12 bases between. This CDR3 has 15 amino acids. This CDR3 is CASSRTGDRNQPQHF. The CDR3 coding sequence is TGTGCCAGCTCACGAACAGGCGACCGCAATCAGCCCCAGCATTTT.

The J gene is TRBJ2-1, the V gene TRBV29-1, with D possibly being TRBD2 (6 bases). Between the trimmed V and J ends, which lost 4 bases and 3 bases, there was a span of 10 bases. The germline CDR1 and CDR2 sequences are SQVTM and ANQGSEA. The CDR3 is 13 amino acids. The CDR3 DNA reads TGCAGCGTTGGACTAGGGTACTACAATGAGCAGTTCTTC. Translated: CSVGLGYYNEQFF.

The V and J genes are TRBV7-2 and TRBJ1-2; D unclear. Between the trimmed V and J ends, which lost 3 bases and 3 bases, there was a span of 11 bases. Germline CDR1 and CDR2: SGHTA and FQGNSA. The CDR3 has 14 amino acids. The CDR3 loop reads CASSFGGSYYGYTF. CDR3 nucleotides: TGTGCCAGCAGCTTCGGCGGATCATACTATGGCTACACCTTC. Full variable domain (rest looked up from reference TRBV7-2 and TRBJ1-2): GAGVSQSPSNKVTEKGKDVELRCDPISGHTALYWYRQSLGQGLEFLIYFQGNSAPDKSGLPSDRFSAERTGGSVSTLTIQRTQQEDSAVYLCASSFGGSYYGYTFGSGTRLTVV.

Written as DNA, the CDR3 is TGTGCCAGCAGTTTATATTTCGTCGGGGGGATGAACACTGAAGCTTTCTTT. It codes for CASSLYFVGGMNTEAFF. The chain is built from TRBV27 and TRBJ1-1, with D possibly being TRBD1 (5 bases). Germline V gene sequence: CDR1 MNHEY, CDR2 SMNVEV (reference sequence). Trimming left V 1 base short and J 0 bases short, with 15 bases between. This CDR3 has 17 amino acids.

DNA for the CDR3: TGTGCCAGCAGCTTAGCCAGCTCCTACAATGAGCAGTTCTTC. It yields the protein CASSLASSYNEQFF. The V and J genes are TRBV7-8 and TRBJ2-1; D gene uncertain. The CDR3 is 14 amino acids. The V and J ends lost 0 bases and 0 bases respectively, with 3 bases between them. The germline V gene has CDR1 SGHVS and CDR2 FQNEAQ.

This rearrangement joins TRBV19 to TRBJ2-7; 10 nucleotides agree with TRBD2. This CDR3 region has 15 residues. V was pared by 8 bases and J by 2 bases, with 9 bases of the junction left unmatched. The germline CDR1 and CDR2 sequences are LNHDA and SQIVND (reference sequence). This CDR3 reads CASAVAGGGAYEQYF. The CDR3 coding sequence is TGTGCCAGTGCAGTAGCGGGAGGAGGAGCCTACGAGCAGTACTTC.

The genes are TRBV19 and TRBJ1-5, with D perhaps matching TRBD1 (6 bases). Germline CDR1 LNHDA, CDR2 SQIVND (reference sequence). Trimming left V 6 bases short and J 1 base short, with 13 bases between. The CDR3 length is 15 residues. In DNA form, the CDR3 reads TGTGCCAGTAGCCTTGGACAGACCAGCAATCAGCCCCAGCATTTT. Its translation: CASSLGQTSNQPQHF.

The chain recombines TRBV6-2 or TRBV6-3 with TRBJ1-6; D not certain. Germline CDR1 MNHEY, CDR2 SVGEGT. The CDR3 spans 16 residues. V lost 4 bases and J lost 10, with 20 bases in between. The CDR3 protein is CASSSHGVQAGSPLHF. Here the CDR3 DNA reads TGTGCCAGCAGTTCCCACGGGGTCCAGGCGGGATCACCCCTCCACTTT.

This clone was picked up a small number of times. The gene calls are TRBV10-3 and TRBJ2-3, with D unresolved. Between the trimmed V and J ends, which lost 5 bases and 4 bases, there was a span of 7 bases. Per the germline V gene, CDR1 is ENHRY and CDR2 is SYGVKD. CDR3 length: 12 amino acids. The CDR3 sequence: CAISREADTQYF. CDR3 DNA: TGTGCCATCAGTCGAGAAGCAGATACGCAGTATTTT.

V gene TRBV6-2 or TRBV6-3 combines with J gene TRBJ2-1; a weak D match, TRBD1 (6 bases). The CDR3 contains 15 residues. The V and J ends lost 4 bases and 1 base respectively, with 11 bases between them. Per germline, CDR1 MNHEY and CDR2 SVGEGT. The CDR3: CASSSWGPSYNEQFF. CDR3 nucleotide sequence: TGTGCCAGCAGTTCCTGGGGGCCTTCCTACAATGAGCAGTTCTTC.

The CDR3 sequence is CASNDRGRFHEQYF. CDR3 nucleotide sequence: TGTGCCAGCAACGACAGGGGGCGTTTTCACGAGCAGTACTTC. The rearrangement uses TRBV21-1 and TRBJ2-7; the tabulated D call, TRBD1, remains unverified against the DNA. TRBV21-1 is noted as a pseudogene. This CDR3 is 14 amino acids long.

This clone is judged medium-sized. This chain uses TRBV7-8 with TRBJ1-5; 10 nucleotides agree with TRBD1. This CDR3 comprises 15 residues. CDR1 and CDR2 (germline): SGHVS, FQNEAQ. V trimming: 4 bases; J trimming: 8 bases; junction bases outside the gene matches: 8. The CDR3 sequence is CASSSDRGPEEPQHF. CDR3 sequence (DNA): TGTGCCAGCAGCTCAGACAGGGGGCCGGAAGAGCCCCAGCATTTT.

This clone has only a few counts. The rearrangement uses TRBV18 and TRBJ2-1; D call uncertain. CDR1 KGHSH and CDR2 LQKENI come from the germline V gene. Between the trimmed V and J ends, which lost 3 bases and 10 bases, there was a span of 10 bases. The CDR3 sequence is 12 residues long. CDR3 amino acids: CASSPNGNEQFF. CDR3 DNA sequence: TGTGCCAGCTCACCGAATGGCAACGAGCAGTTCTTC.

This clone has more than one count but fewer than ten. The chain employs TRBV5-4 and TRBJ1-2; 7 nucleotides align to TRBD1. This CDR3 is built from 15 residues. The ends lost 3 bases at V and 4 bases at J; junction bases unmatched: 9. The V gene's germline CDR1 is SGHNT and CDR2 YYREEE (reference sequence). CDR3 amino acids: CASSWGRGGSYGYTF. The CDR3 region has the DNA TGTGCCAGCAGCTGGGGGAGAGGGGGCAGCTATGGCTACACCTTC.

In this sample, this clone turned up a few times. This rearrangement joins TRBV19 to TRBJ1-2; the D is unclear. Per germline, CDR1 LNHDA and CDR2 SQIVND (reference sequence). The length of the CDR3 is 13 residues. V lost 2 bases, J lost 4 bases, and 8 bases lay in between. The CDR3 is CASSISAVYGYTF. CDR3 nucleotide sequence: TGTGCCAGTAGTATATCCGCGGTCTATGGCTACACCTTC.

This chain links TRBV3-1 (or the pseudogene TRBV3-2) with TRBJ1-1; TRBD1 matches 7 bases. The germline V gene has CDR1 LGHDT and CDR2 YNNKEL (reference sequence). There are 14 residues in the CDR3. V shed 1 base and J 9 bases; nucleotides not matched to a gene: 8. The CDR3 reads CASSQAQKTGKAFF. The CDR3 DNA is TGTGCCAGCAGCCAAGCCCAGAAGACAGGGAAAGCTTTCTTT.